The text below deals with one T cell receptor beta chain. The antigen is unknown. CD4+ T cells from unexposed donors were obtained before the COVID-19 pandemic (2011-2018). The ends were cut back, 2 bases at V and 0 bases at J, with 4 bases in the middle. From germline, CDR1 is MDHEN and CDR2 SYDVKM. This CDR3 has 14 residues. This entry comes from a study of CD4 T cells in relation to SARS-CoV-2 and coronaviruses. Study-level results: This crossreactivity analysis covered spike protein alone, no other viral proteins.

Repertoires were generated with immunoSEQ multiplex PCR, while TCRdb's copy carries only in-frame clones and drops some. The sample shows some 64,000 clones, over 90% of them seen only once. V and J are TRBV28 and TRBJ1-4; D is unclear. Sample: naive CD4+ T cells from PBMCs. Specified subset: naive CD4+ T cells isolated by negative enrichment. The receptor was derived from a human donor in good health. The CDR3 DNA reads as TGTGCCAGCAGTTTAATTGCAACTAATGAAAAACTGTTTTTT. Translated: CASSLIATNEKLFF.